This entry lists 2 T cell receptor beta chains sequenced from one sample in a study of human T cells and chemical hapten exposure. TCRdb passed the RACE reads through MiXCR, listing each CDR3 protein once. The sample includes tens of thousands of distinct CDR3 sequences, around 8.8% of them seen just once. Regarding time point: patch test 2, 6 weeks after DPC sensitization. Treatment given: therapeutic diphenylcyclopropenone sensitization with weekly scalp DPC. The sequenced sample was whole blood, obtained in connection with sensitization to the hapten diphenylcyclopropenone (DPC). The receptors were sampled from a woman between 50 and 59 years old with alopecia areata. Some clones in this sample may be carry-over from other donors' samples.

This clonotype was seen ten or more times. The chain links TRBV18 to TRBJ1-1; maybe TRBD1 (6 bases). With 6 bases removed from V and 5 bases from J, the gap between germline ends came to 19 bases. Germline CDR1 and CDR2: KGHSH and LQKENI. The CDR3 covers 15 residues. CDR3 amino acids: CASSPLEAGVTEAFF. The CDR3 DNA reads TGTGCCAGCTCCCCCCTTGAGGCAGGGGTTACTGAAGCTTTCTTT. The full variable domain, rest sourced from reference TRBV18 and TRBJ1-1, is NAGVMQNPRHLVRRRGQEARLRCSPMKGHSHVYWYRQLPEEGLKFMVYLQKENIIDESGMPKERFSAEFPKEGPSILRIQQVVRGDSAAYFCASSPLEAGVTEAFFGQGTRLTVV.

This clonotype was counted ten times or more. The rearrangement links TRBV27 to TRBJ1-1; D gene unclear. The CDR3 sequence is 14 residues long. The V gene's germline CDR1 is MNHEY and CDR2 SMNVEV (reference sequence). Between the trimmed V and J ends, which lost 2 bases and 4 bases, there was a span of 11 bases. Here the CDR3 reads CASSLLGGSTEAFF. In nucleotides, the CDR3 is TGTGCCAGCAGTTTACTGGGTGGTAGCACTGAAGCTTTCTTT.